Listed below are T cell receptor beta chains from one sample, sequenced in a study of identical twins. Each CDR3 protein is one row after TCRdb ran MiXCR on the 5' RACE reads. This table holds roughly 350,000 distinct CDR3 sequences, 12% found once. These same data were also listed under a study on yellow fever vaccine responses in identical twins.

Sequenced: CD8+ T cells sorted from blood. These receptors all come from a woman younger than 30 in good health. Both conserved end residues are part of each CDR3. D genes are given only for firm matches. Clone size is not always given. Where it is, it says once, few, many or a class for expanded clones.

>TRBV24-1|NA|TRBJ2-2|NA
CATSDRTYANTGELFF
TGTGCCACCAGTGACCGGACGTACGCGAACACCGGGGAGCTGTTTTTT
>TRBV12-3/TRBV12-4|NA|TRBJ2-3|NA
CASSLRSPKGDTQYF
TGTGCCAGCAGTTTAAGGTCCCCTAAGGGCGATACGCAGTATTTT
>TRBV3-1|TRBD2|TRBJ2-5|NA
CATSQTEAGGPRETQYF
TGTGCCACCAGCCAGACTGAAGCGGGAGGGCCCCGAGAGACCCAGTACTTC
>TRBV13|NA|TRBJ2-1|few
CASSLRGPSNHFRQFF
TGTGCCAGCAGCTTAAGGGGACCATCTAACCACTTTCGGCAGTTCTTC
>TRBV2|TRBD2|TRBJ2-1|few
CASAGLANRKFF
TGTGCCAGCGCTGGACTAGCAAATCGGAAGTTCTTC
>TRBV15|TRBD2|TRBJ2-5|NA
CATSPSGLAEGHQETQYF
TGTGCCACCAGCCCATCGGGCCTAGCGGAGGGGCACCAAGAGACCCAGTACTTC
>TRBV6-5|TRBD2|TRBJ2-1|NA
CASSYTVSSGTTNKQFF
TGTGCCAGCAGTTACACGGTTTCTAGCGGGACTACTAATAAGCAGTTCTTC
>TRBV7-6|NA|TRBJ1-5|NA
CASSLGSGNQPQHF
TGTGCCAGCAGCCTCGGTTCTGGCAATCAGCCCCAGCATTTT
>TRBV7-9|TRBD2|TRBJ2-1|NA
CASSHHPSGAYNEQFF
TGTGCCAGCAGCCATCACCCTAGCGGGGCATACAATGAGCAGTTCTTC
>TRBV20-1|TRBD2|TRBJ2-7|NA
CSARGPLAGEAYEQYF
TGCAGTGCTAGAGGCCCACTAGCGGGAGAGGCCTACGAGCAGTACTTC
>TRBV4-1|NA|TRBJ1-4|few
CASSQEGAWANEKLFF
TGCGCCAGCAGCCAAGAGGGGGCTTGGGCTAATGAAAAACTGTTTTTT
>TRBV19|NA|TRBJ2-7|few
CASSMGGAYEQYF
TGTGCCAGTAGTATGGGTGGGGCCTACGAGCAGTACTTC
>TRBV9|NA|TRBJ2-4|few
CASSVEGEGQNIQYF
TGTGCCAGCAGCGTAGAGGGCGAGGGACAAAACATTCAGTACTTC
>TRBV4-1|NA|TRBJ2-1|few
CASSQEPTPANNEQFF
TGCGCCAGCAGCCAAGAACCTACTCCGGCCAACAATGAGCAGTTCTTC
>TRBV7-8|TRBD2|TRBJ2-3|few
CASSLAALAGTDTQYF
TGTGCCAGCAGCTTAGCGGCACTAGCGGGCACAGATACGCAGTATTTT
>TRBV18|NA|TRBJ1-2|NA
CASSPPGGAYGYTF
TGTGCCAGCTCACCACCGGGGGGGGCCTATGGCTACACCTTC
>TRBV28|TRBD1|TRBJ1-5|NA
CASRKDRDNQPQHF
TGTGCCAGCAGAAAAGACAGGGACAATCAGCCCCAGCATTTT
>TRBV3-1|TRBD2|TRBJ2-3|NA
CASSQDLGLAGNNSTDTQYF
TGTGCCAGCAGCCAAGATCTTGGACTAGCGGGGAACAATAGCACAGATACGCAGTATTTT
>TRBV6-1|TRBD1|TRBJ2-7|few
CASSDGQGIYEQYF
TGTGCCAGCAGCGACGGACAGGGGATCTACGAGCAGTACTTC
>TRBV15|TRBD2|TRBJ2-3|many
CATSRGLADTDTQYF
TGTGCCACCAGCAGGGGACTAGCGGATACAGATACGCAGTATTTT
>TRBV12-3/TRBV12-4|NA|TRBJ2-7|NA
CASSVFGSWSYEQYF
TGTGCCAGCAGTGTTTTCGGGAGTTGGTCCTACGAGCAGTACTTC
>TRBV12-3/TRBV12-4|TRBD1|TRBJ1-1|NA
CASSFMAGTGTRIGPEAFF
TGTGCCAGCAGTTTTATGGCCGGGACAGGGACAAGAATAGGACCTGAAGCTTTCTTT
>TRBV7-9|NA|TRBJ2-3|few
CASSGSGNTDTQYF
TGTGCCAGCAGCGGAAGTGGCAACACAGATACGCAGTATTTT
>TRBV7-8|NA|TRBJ2-4|NA
CASSPQGTPGIQYF
TGTGCCAGCAGCCCCCAGGGGACCCCGGGGATTCAGTACTTC
>TRBV27|TRBD2|TRBJ2-1|NA
CASSLLAGGLSYNVQFF
TGTGCCAGCAGTTTATTAGCGGGGGGACTATCCTACAATGTGCAGTTCTTC
>TRBV5-1|NA|TRBJ1-2|NA
CASSPALDGGGYGYTF
TGCGCCAGCAGCCCCGCCCTGGATGGTGGTGGCTATGGCTACACCTTC